This T cell receptor (beta chain) originates from a study of blood T cell repertoires in COVID-19. Study as a whole: Whether acute or convalescent, the COVID-19 samples came from the United States, Italy and Spain. T cells, B-cell-depleted T cells, or PBMCs provided the cDNA or gDNA that served as material.

Germline V gene data show CDR1 as MDHEN and CDR2 as SYDVKM. The V end lost 3 bases, the J end lost 4 bases, and 7 bases lay between the germline ends. This CDR3 contains 13 residues. The assay was immunoSEQ multiplex PCR, and TCRdb's table has in-frame clones only and misses some. The repertoire consists of 150,000 or so clones, with over 70% occurring once and the leading ten covering around 6.3%. This chain uses TRBV28 with TRBJ1-5, with D unresolved. Sequencing was carried out using peripheral blood. This sequence originates from an elderly man with acute or convalescent COVID-19. The CDR3 sequence is CASSFSPNQPQHF. The DNA of the CDR3 is TGTGCCAGCAGTTTTTCCCCAAATCAGCCCCAGCATTTT.